Below, 9 T cell receptor beta chains from the same sample are listed, as sequenced in a study of blood T cell repertoires in COVID-19. Libraries were prepared by immunoSEQ multiplex PCR; TCRdb keeps only in-frame clonotypes and omits some of them. The sample carries a few hundred thousand clones, around 84% recorded once. Input material: PBMCs or T cells enriched from blood (not recorded which). The receptors stem from a woman aged 40 to 55 with acute COVID-19.

This rearrangement joins TRBV6-2 or TRBV6-3 to TRBJ2-3; 12 nucleotides match TRBD2. J was trimmed by 5 bases and V by 4 bases; bases with no gene match: 7. The germline V gene encodes CDR1 MNHEY and CDR2 SVGEGT. The CDR3 is made up of 16 amino acids. The CDR3: CASSLRLAGAGDTQYF. The CDR3 DNA is TGTGCCAGCAGTTTACGACTAGCGGGAGCGGGAGATACGCAGTATTTT.

The chain has TRBV7-8 and TRBJ1-1; tentatively, D is TRBD1 (6 bases). The germline CDR1 and CDR2 sequences are SGHVS and FQNEAQ. V lost 6 bases and J lost 4, with 18 bases in between. CDR3 length: 15 amino acids. As DNA, the CDR3 is TGTGCCAGCAGACCTACAGCGGGGGCTGGCACTGAAGCTTTCTTT. Amino acid sequence: CASRPTAGAGTEAFF. The complete variable domain, with remaining parts taken from reference TRBV7-8 and TRBJ1-1, reads GAGVSQSPRYKVAKRGQDVALRCDPISGHVSLFWYQQALGQGPEFLTYFQNEAQLDKSGLPSDRFFAERPEGSVSTLKIQRTQQEDSAVYLCASRPTAGAGTEAFFGQGTRLTVV.

The chain employs TRBV19 and TRBJ2-1; possible D gene TRBD1, 6 bases. The CDR3 loop spans 16 amino acids. V lost 5 bases and J lost 2, with 16 bases in between. The V gene's germline CDR1 is LNHDA and CDR2 SQIVND (reference sequence). This CDR3 reads CASSLMAGTTYNEQFF. CDR3 coding DNA: TGTGCCAGTAGTCTTATGGCCGGGACAACCTACAATGAGCAGTTCTTC.

The chain recombines TRBV7-9 with TRBJ2-1; perhaps TRBD2 as D (5 bases). Trimming stripped 5 bases from V and 3 bases from J, with 5 bases between. CDR1 is SEHNR, CDR2 FQNEAQ, per germline (reference sequence). The CDR3 covers 12 residues. CDR3 amino acids: CASSRDYNEQFF. CDR3 coding DNA: TGTGCCAGCAGCCGGGACTACAATGAGCAGTTCTTC.

This clone was seen more than once but under ten times. The V gene is TRBV6-2 or TRBV6-3, the J gene TRBJ1-2; the match to TRBD1 covers 7 bases. The ends lost 5 bases at V and 4 bases at J; junction bases unmatched: 7. The germline gives CDR1 MNHEY, CDR2 SVGEGT. The CDR3 spans 14 residues. The CDR3 DNA reads TGTGCCAGCAGTGGAACAGGGGAACGCTATGGCTACACCTTC. Its translation is CASSGTGERYGYTF.

The J gene is TRBJ1-4, the V gene TRBV20-1; D is unclear. The germline V and J ends were trimmed by 5 bases and 7 bases, with 8 bases remaining between them. Germline values: CDR1 DFQATT, CDR2 SNEGSKA (reference sequence). This CDR3 has 11 amino acids. CDR3 amino acids: CSAPSFEKLFF. The CDR3 DNA is TGCAGTGCTCCGTCTTTTGAAAAACTGTTTTTT.

This clone was observed a single time. The chain combines TRBV9 with TRBJ1-4; the match to TRBD1 covers 8 bases. V was pared by 4 bases and J by 2 bases, with 10 bases of the junction left unmatched. The germline CDR1 and CDR2 sequences are SGDLS and YYNGEE. The CDR3 covers 17 residues. The DNA for the CDR3 is TGTGCCAGCAGCAAGGCAGGGGGCATGTCGACTAATGAAAAACTGTTTTTT. This translates into CASSKAGGMSTNEKLFF.

V and J are TRBV7-2 and TRBJ2-5, with 7 bases lining up with TRBD1. Germline V CDR1 and CDR2: SGHTA, FQGNSA. J gave up 5 bases and V 1 base, and 7 bases lay outside the gene matches. The CDR3 has 15 residues. The DNA of the CDR3 is TGTGCCAGCAGCTTAGTTAGGGGGCTGGGGGAGACCCAGTACTTC. Translated: CASSLVRGLGETQYF.

The chain is built from TRBV4-2 and TRBJ2-2; 10 positions match TRBD2. V was clipped by 0 bases and J by 7 bases; unmatched bases: 5. This CDR3 region has 16 residues. Looked up from germline, CDR1 is LGHNA and CDR2 is YNFKEQ. The DNA of the CDR3 is TGTGCCAGCAGCCAAGAAAGCGGGGGGGCTAACGGGGAGCTGTTTTTT. Its protein product is CASSQESGGANGELFF.